This TCR beta chain was captured in a study of T cells expressing NK-cell markers. The wider study: Sorted CD3+CD56-NKG2C+, CD3+CD56+NKG2C+ and CD3+CD56+NKG2C- T cells supplied the TCR beta repertoires. Most of the eight sequenced donors were HCMV-seropositive; one was seronegative. Study conclusions and caveats: A range of 1.0-7.0% of CD8+ T cells consisted of dominant NKG2C+ clonotypes in about six donors.

TCRdb reanalyzed the 5' RACE reads, giving one entry per CDR3 protein sequence and no DNA. The sample data list 200,000 to 300,000 distinct CDR3 sequences. A word on this clonotype: Antigen: not known.

The CDR3 is 13 amino acids. Per the germline V gene, CDR1 is ENHRY and CDR2 is SYGVKD. The sequence derives from a man younger than 35 in good health. Sequenced: blood T cells: a sorted CD56 or NKG2C T cell subset, CD4+ or CD8+ T cells, or bulk PBMC T cells (not recorded which). V gene TRBV10-3 combines with J gene TRBJ2-7; TCRdb proposes TRBD1, but this gene call is untestable without DNA. The CDR3 sequence: CATTGAGSYEQYF.